The 9 T cell receptor beta chains listed next were all sequenced from one sample in a study of shared clonotypes between healthy human individuals. TCRdb keeps only in-frame clones here, not all; method: immunoSEQ multiplex PCR. The sample has some 2,000,000 clones, 90% to 96% seen once; the top ten hold approximately 0.13%. What was sequenced was naive CD4+ T cells sorted from blood. Subset given: CD45RA+ positively selected. All receptors derive from a man between 18 and 29 years old in good health.

The chain has TRBV28 and TRBJ2-3, with 7 positions matching TRBD1. The germline V gene encodes CDR1 MDHEN and CDR2 SYDVKM. V was pared by 7 bases and J by 1 base, with 8 bases of the junction left unmatched. This CDR3 is built from 15 residues. CDR3 protein: CASKGAGKGTDTQYF. Written as DNA, the CDR3 is TGTGCCAGCAAGGGGGCCGGAAAGGGCACAGATACGCAGTATTTT.

This chain links TRBV2 with TRBJ2-1, with 11 bases matching TRBD2. V gave up 6 bases and J gave up 5 bases; unmatched junction bases: 9. This CDR3 is 16 amino acids long. From germline, CDR1 is SNHLY and CDR2 FYNNEI. The CDR3 here is CASSLEGTSGHNEQFF. The CDR3 region has the DNA TGTGCCAGCAGCTTGGAGGGGACTAGCGGCCACAATGAGCAGTTCTTC.

Turning to this clone: The same CDR3 can be traced to other DNA sequences in this sample. The chain links TRBV5-4 to TRBJ2-1; 9 bases are shared with TRBD2. Per germline, CDR1 SGHNT and CDR2 YYREEE (reference sequence). The CDR3 runs to 15 residues. Trimming at V came to 2 bases and at J to 1 base, leaving 1 base not matched to a gene. In DNA, the CDR3 is TGTGCCAGCAGCTTAACTAGCGGGTCCTACAATGAGCAGTTCTTC. Its translation: CASSLTSGSYNEQFF.

The gene calls are TRBV7-9 and TRBJ2-2, with 8 bases that match TRBD1. This CDR3 has 15 amino acids. Looked up from germline, CDR1 is SEHNR and CDR2 is FQNEAQ (reference sequence). V lost 5 bases and J lost 4; bases outside the gene matches: 6. CDR3 nucleotides: TGTGCCAGCAGCGCAGATGACAGGGGCACCGGGGAGCTGTTTTTT. This gives the protein CASSADDRGTGELFF.

On this clone itself: The same CDR3 arises from other DNA sequences in this sample as well. The chain uses TRBV18 and TRBJ1-1; 9 positions match TRBD1. The CDR3 runs to 14 residues. Germline CDR1 and CDR2: KGHSH and LQKENI. V was pared by 2 bases and J by 3 bases, with 1 base of the junction left unmatched. The CDR3 coding sequence is TGTGCCAGCTCACCAAGGACAGGGGACACTGAAGCTTTCTTT. Translated, it gives CASSPRTGDTEAFF.

This chain joins TRBV9 and TRBJ2-5; 10 bases line up with TRBD2. The CDR3 totals 16 residues. Germline loops: CDR1 SGDLS, CDR2 YYNGEE. V gave up 4 bases and J gave up 4 bases; unmatched junction bases: 10. CDR3 DNA: TGTGCCAGCAGCCCAAACTCAGCGGGGGGGCGAGAGACCCAGTACTTC. Protein: CASSPNSAGGRETQYF.

This clone came up once. This sample includes further DNA sequences coding for the same CDR3. The chain combines TRBV5-6 with TRBJ2-1; no firm D call. Germline V gene data show CDR1 as SGHDT and CDR2 as YYEEEE. The CDR3 is made up of 13 amino acids. V gave up 0 bases and J gave up 0 bases, with 1 base separating them. CDR3 residues: CASSLASYNEQFF. The CDR3 bases are TGTGCCAGCAGCTTGGCCTCCTACAATGAGCAGTTCTTC.

The chain employs TRBV5-4 and TRBJ2-5; TRBD2 matches 14 bases. CDR1 SGHNT and CDR2 YYREEE come from the germline V gene (reference sequence). The V and J ends lost 4 bases and 5 bases, in that order; junction bases with no gene match: 7. The CDR3 has 16 residues. The CDR3 region is CASSMGLAGVRETQYF. CDR3 nucleotides: TGTGCCAGCAGCATGGGACTAGCGGGAGTGAGGGAGACCCAGTACTTC. Drawing the rest from reference TRBV5-4 and TRBJ2-5, the complete variable domain is ETGVTQSPTHLIKTRGQQVTLRCSSQSGHNTVSWYQQALGQGPQFIFQYYREEENGRGNFPPRFSGLQFPNYSSELNVNALELDDSALYLCASSMGLAGVRETQYFGPGTRLLVL.

The chain links TRBV19 to TRBJ2-2; TRBD1 is a possible D gene (5 bases). With 8 bases removed from V and 5 bases from J, the gap between germline ends came to 18 bases. CDR1 LNHDA and CDR2 SQIVND come from the germline V gene (reference sequence). This CDR3 is 15 amino acids long. CDR3 sequence (DNA): TGTGCCAGTCAGGTGGGGCTTTTGAGTACCGGGGAGCTGTTTTTT. This encodes CASQVGLLSTGELFF.